Shown below are 28 T cell receptor beta chains from a single sample sequenced in a study of blood T cell repertoires in COVID-19. The assay was immunoSEQ multiplex PCR, and TCRdb's table has in-frame clones only and misses some. The data show approximately 280,000 clones, about 89% seen once. Sequenced material: PBMCs or T cells enriched from blood (not recorded which). All receptors derive from a woman younger than 35 who had recovered from COVID-19.

This rearrangement joins TRBV7-9 to TRBJ2-1; TRBD2 matches 8 bases. The CDR3 length is 17 residues. V shed 5 bases, J shed 2 bases, and the junction held 11 bases outside the gene matches. Germline V gene sequence: CDR1 SEHNR, CDR2 FQNEAQ (reference sequence). The CDR3 nucleotides read TGTGCCAGCAGCCCCCCGGGGGGGCGGGAGCCCTACAATGAGCAGTTCTTC. Its translation is CASSPPGGREPYNEQFF. The variable domain in full, completed from reference TRBV7-9 and TRBJ2-1, reads DTGVSQNPRHKITKRGQNVTFRCDPISEHNRLYWYRQTLGQGPEFLTYFQNEAQLEKSRLLSDRFSAERPKGSFSTLEIQRTEQGDSAMYLCASSPPGGREPYNEQFFGPGTRLTVL.

The V gene is TRBV4-3, the J gene TRBJ1-2, with unresolved D. CDR3 length: 13 residues. Trimming shortened V by 3 bases and J by 5 bases, and 10 bases separated the two germline ends. Germline V gene lookup returns CDR1 LGHNA and CDR2 YSLEER. CDR3 loop: CASSHDNDYGYTF. In nucleotides, the CDR3 is TGCGCCAGCAGCCACGACAACGATTATGGCTACACCTTC.

This chain connects TRBV29-1 to TRBJ1-2; a possible D gene is TRBD1 (6 bases). Trimming left V 3 bases short and J 4 bases short, with 15 bases between. The germline CDR1 and CDR2 sequences are SQVTM and ANQGSEA. CDR3 size: 14 residues. The CDR3 bases are TGCAGCGTTGACGGGGACACGACCCCCTATGGCTACACCTTC. The encoded protein is CSVDGDTTPYGYTF.

The sample holds a few counts of this clone. V usage is TRBV4-3 and J usage is TRBJ2-7; D may be TRBD2 (5 bases). The ends were cut back, 5 bases at V and 4 bases at J, with 18 bases in the middle. The germline CDR1 and CDR2 sequences are LGHNA and YSLEER. The CDR3 covers 15 residues. The CDR3 protein is CASSSSVRGAYEQYF. CDR3 nucleotide sequence: TGCGCCAGCAGCTCAAGTGTTCGGGGTGCGTACGAGCAGTACTTC.

The rearrangement links TRBV12-3 or TRBV12-4 to TRBJ1-1; D remains unclear. V lost 1 base to trimming and J lost 8 bases, with 5 bases between them. The length of the CDR3 is 11 residues. DNA of the CDR3: TGTGCCAGCAGTTTAGTCCGGGAAGCTTTCTTT. Protein: CASSLVREAFF.

This rearrangement joins TRBV4-3 to TRBJ1-1; 7 bases line up with TRBD1. CDR1 LGHNA and CDR2 YSLEER come from the germline V gene. Trimming at V came to 0 bases and at J to 5 bases, leaving 12 bases not matched to a gene. This CDR3 has 17 residues. CDR3 amino acids: CASSQDLGRQGVTEAFF. The CDR3 coding sequence is TGCGCCAGCAGCCAAGATTTAGGCCGGCAGGGGGTAACTGAAGCTTTCTTT.

The V gene is TRBV9, the J gene TRBJ2-7, with 8 bases matching TRBD2. Germline assignment: CDR1 SGDLS and CDR2 YYNGEE. This CDR3 has 16 residues. V lost 0 bases, J lost 0 bases, and 5 bases stayed unmatched. The CDR3 reads CASSVGVSGDSYEQYF. CDR3 sequence (DNA): TGTGCCAGCAGCGTAGGGGTTAGCGGGGACTCCTACGAGCAGTACTTC.

The chain joins TRBV28 to TRBJ1-3; 7 bases agree with TRBD1. The CDR3 covers 17 residues. V lost 4 bases, J lost 4 bases, and 13 bases stayed unmatched. The germline gives CDR1 MDHEN, CDR2 SYDVKM. The CDR3 sequence is CASSSGDYRGGGNTIYF. The CDR3, as DNA: TGTGCCAGCAGTTCCGGCGACTACAGGGGTGGAGGAAACACCATATATTTT.

This clone showed up just a few times. The chain carries TRBV15 and TRBJ2-5, with 7 bases identical to TRBD1. CDR1 and CDR2 from the germline V gene are LNHNV and YYDKDF (reference sequence). Trimming cost V 6 bases and J 2 bases; bases outside gene matches: 3. The CDR3 loop spans 13 amino acids. CDR3 DNA sequence: TGTGCCACCAGTTTGACAGGGCAAGAGACCCAGTACTTC. This encodes CATSLTGQETQYF.

The gene calls are TRBV27 and TRBJ1-6, with 12 bases identical to TRBD1. Germline-derived CDR1 and CDR2 are MNHEY and SMNVEV (reference sequence). After removal of 0 bases from V and 0 bases from J, the junction contained 9 bases not matched to a gene. The CDR3 loop spans 21 amino acids. CDR3 residues: CASSLSTPRDRGRSYNSPLHF. In nucleotides, the CDR3 is TGTGCCAGCAGTTTATCGACCCCCCGGGACAGGGGGCGCTCCTATAATTCACCCCTCCACTTT.

The chain links TRBV5-1 to TRBJ2-1; D may be TRBD2 (6 bases). V dropped 0 bases and J dropped 5 bases, with 12 bases sitting between them. CDR3 size: 15 residues. The germline CDR1 and CDR2 sequences are SGHRS and YFSETQ. CDR3 bases: TGCGCCAGCAGCTTGGTGTTAGCGGCTGACAATGAGCAGTTCTTC. As protein: CASSLVLAADNEQFF.

This clone was picked up a small number of times. The rearrangement uses TRBV3-1 (or the pseudogene TRBV3-2) and TRBJ2-5; 11 bases are a match to TRBD2. The CDR3 consists of 16 residues. From germline, CDR1 is LGHDT and CDR2 YNNKEL (reference sequence). V trimming: 3 bases; J trimming: 3 bases; junction bases outside the gene matches: 6. CDR3 amino acids: CASSQPWGLAEETQYF. In DNA, the CDR3 is TGTGCCAGCAGCCAGCCCTGGGGACTAGCGGAAGAGACCCAGTACTTC.

The rearrangement joins TRBV19 to TRBJ2-3; 10 positions agree with TRBD2. J gave up 2 bases and V 3 bases, and 11 bases lay outside the gene matches. Looked up from germline, CDR1 is LNHDA and CDR2 is SQIVND (reference sequence). The CDR3 loop spans 18 amino acids. The CDR3 spells CASSMVFGTSAYTDTQYF. The CDR3 DNA is TGTGCCAGTAGTATGGTTTTCGGGACTAGCGCCTACACAGATACGCAGTATTTT.

The rearrangement uses TRBV6-1 and TRBJ2-7; D is unclear. Germline V gene data show CDR1 as MNHNS and CDR2 as SASEGT. The V end was cut by 2 bases, the J end by 6 bases, with 8 bases between. This CDR3 comprises 12 residues. The CDR3 DNA reads as TGTGCCAGCAGTGAACTGGCCAGCGAGCAGTACTTC. It is translated as CASSELASEQYF.

The rearrangement joins TRBV28 to TRBJ1-5; TRBD1 is a possible D gene (5 bases). V was cut by 3 bases and J by 6 bases, with 9 bases left in between. This CDR3 has 13 amino acids. CDR1 is MDHEN and CDR2 is SYDVKM in the germline V gene. CDR3 loop: CASSFQGAQPQHF. DNA of the CDR3: TGTGCCAGCAGTTTCCAGGGCGCTCAGCCCCAGCATTTT.

This chain joins TRBV20-1 and TRBJ1-2; D not resolved. Germline values: CDR1 DFQATT, CDR2 SNEGSKA (reference sequence). This CDR3 is 11 amino acids long. Deletions cut 6 bases from V and 7 bases from J, with 12 bases between. The CDR3 loop is CSAITGVGYTF. The CDR3 DNA reads as TGCAGTGCCATAACCGGGGTTGGCTACACCTTC.

The J gene is TRBJ1-2, the V gene TRBV4-3, with D tentatively TRBD1 (6 bases). The V gene lost 0 bases and the J gene lost 3 bases, with 11 bases spanning the gap. Per germline, CDR1 LGHNA and CDR2 YSLEER. This CDR3 is 15 amino acids long. The CDR3 nucleotides read TGCGCCAGCAGCCAAGAACAGACAGGCTACTATGGCTACACCTTC. Translating gives CASSQEQTGYYGYTF.

The rearrangement links TRBV28 to TRBJ2-7; possible D gene TRBD2, 5 bases. The germline V gene has CDR1 MDHEN and CDR2 SYDVKM. Trimming stripped 3 bases from V and 2 bases from J, with 14 bases between. CDR3 length equals 15 residues. The DNA of the CDR3 is TGTGCCAGCAGTTTCGGACGGAGGACGACCTACGAGCAGTACTTC. Protein product: CASSFGRRTTYEQYF.

The genes are TRBV29-1 and TRBJ2-7; D is perhaps TRBD1 (6 bases). This CDR3 has 15 amino acids. The ends were cut back, 2 bases at V and 0 bases at J, with 14 bases in the middle. Germline V gene data show CDR1 as SQVTM and CDR2 as ANQGSEA. CDR3 sequence: CSVEYHGQSSYEQYF. CDR3 bases: TGCAGCGTTGAATACCATGGACAGAGCTCCTACGAGCAGTACTTC.

The chain is built from TRBV19 and TRBJ2-1; D is ambiguous. This CDR3 spans 14 amino acids. Germline CDR1 is LNHDA and CDR2 is SQIVND (reference sequence). Trimming removed 5 bases at V and 4 bases at J, with 12 bases between. CDR3 nucleotides: TGTGCCAGTAGTCCTCGACTGGATTACAATGAGCAGTTCTTC. Protein product: CASSPRLDYNEQFF.

The chain recombines TRBV6-5 with TRBJ1-3; a weak D match, TRBD1 (5 bases). Germline values: CDR1 MNHEY, CDR2 SVGAGI. This CDR3 is 16 amino acids long. Between the trimmed V and J ends, which lost 0 bases and 3 bases, there was a span of 12 bases. CDR3 sequence reads: CASSYSQGGFGNTIYF. CDR3 in DNA: TGTGCCAGCAGTTACTCGCAGGGAGGCTTTGGAAACACCATATATTTT.

The chain uses TRBV5-8 and TRBJ2-7; D remains ambiguous. Per the germline V gene, CDR1 is SGHTS and CDR2 is YDEGEE. This CDR3 contains 11 residues. V lost 4 bases and J lost 4, with 6 bases in between. The CDR3: CASSTGYEQYF. The CDR3 nucleotides read TGTGCCAGCAGCACCGGGTACGAGCAGTACTTC.

The CDR3 region has the DNA TGTGCCAGCAGCTTAGTTGGGAGCTCCTACAATGAGCAGTTCTTC. It translates to CASSLVGSSYNEQFF. V usage is TRBV7-2 and J usage is TRBJ2-1; D perhaps matches TRBD2 (5 bases). Trimming removed 1 base at V and 0 bases at J, with 7 bases between. The CDR3 totals 15 residues. The V gene's germline CDR1 is SGHTA and CDR2 FQGNSA.

The rearrangement links TRBV2 to TRBJ1-2, with 7 bases matching TRBD1. This CDR3 comprises 14 residues. Germline CDR1 is SNHLY and CDR2 is FYNNEI. Trimming cost V 6 bases and J 6 bases; bases outside gene matches: 10. CDR3 residues: CASREPQGEDGYTF. The CDR3 bases are TGTGCCAGCAGGGAACCGCAGGGGGAGGATGGCTACACCTTC.

The chain couples TRBV7-6 to TRBJ2-2; TRBD1 matches at 8 bases. V lost 3 bases, J lost 5 bases, and 5 bases stayed unmatched. The CDR3 covers 15 residues. CDR1 and CDR2 from the germline V gene are SGHVS and FNYEAQ. The CDR3 loop reads CASSLTGARTGELFF. CDR3 bases: TGTGCCAGCAGCTTGACAGGGGCGAGGACCGGGGAGCTGTTTTTT.

The chain uses TRBV5-1 and TRBJ2-6, with TRBD1 identical over 7 bases. Trimming cost V 4 bases and J 0 bases; bases outside gene matches: 7. Germline CDR1 and CDR2: SGHRS and YFSETQ. The CDR3 has 17 residues. CDR3 DNA: TGCGCCAGCAGCCGGTCACAGGGGACCTCTGGGGCCAACGTCCTGACTTTC. Translated, it gives CASSRSQGTSGANVLTF.

This clone has just one count. The chain recombines TRBV9 with TRBJ2-7, with TRBD1 matching over 8 bases. Looked up from germline, CDR1 is SGDLS and CDR2 is YYNGEE. J was trimmed by 4 bases and V by 4 bases; bases with no gene match: 10. The CDR3 contains 15 residues. CDR3 in DNA: TGTGCCAGCAGCCCACGGGACAGGATGGCATACGAGCAGTACTTC. It translates to CASSPRDRMAYEQYF.

In its sample, this clone was seen once. This chain connects TRBV15 to TRBJ2-1, with D possibly TRBD2 on 6 matching bases. Germline CDR1 LNHNV, CDR2 YYDKDF (reference sequence). The ends were cut back, 2 bases at V and 0 bases at J, with 14 bases in the middle. The CDR3 has 17 amino acids. CDR3 region: CATSRYGGSGSYNEQFF. In DNA, the CDR3 is TGTGCCACCAGCAGATATGGAGGGTCTGGCTCCTACAATGAGCAGTTCTTC.